Below are 32 T cell receptor beta chains sequenced from a single sample in a study of blood T cell repertoires in COVID-19. Assay: immunoSEQ multiplex PCR; the TCRdb copy retains only in-frame clones and omits some. The sample shows approximately 250,000 clones, about nine tenths of them seen only once. The specimen was PBMCs or T cells enriched from blood (not recorded which). These receptor sequences come from a woman aged 25 to 45 with acute COVID-19.

The V and J genes are TRBV5-1 and TRBJ2-2; 7 nucleotides line up with TRBD2. Germline lookup yields CDR1 SGHRS and CDR2 YFSETQ. The trim removed 1 base at V and 6 bases at J, leaving 6 bases unmatched. This CDR3 has 15 residues. The CDR3 region has the DNA TGCGCCAGCAGCTTGACTGCGGGAGCGGCCGGGGAGCTGTTTTTT. Translation gives CASSLTAGAAGELFF.

The V call is TRBV6-5, the J call TRBJ1-2; D call uncertain. From germline, CDR1 is MNHEY and CDR2 SVGAGI. With 9 bases removed from V and 3 bases from J, the gap between germline ends came to 8 bases. The CDR3 length is 11 residues. CDR3 region: CASAGDYGYTF. DNA for the CDR3: TGTGCCAGTGCGGGTGACTATGGCTACACCTTC.

V is TRBV24-1 and J is TRBJ2-1; D is possibly TRBD2 (6 bases). V was shortened by 0 bases and J by 10 bases, with 15 bases between the two germline ends. CDR3 size: 15 residues. Germline lookup yields CDR1 KGHDR and CDR2 SFDVKD. The CDR3 DNA sequence: TGTGCCACCAGTGATTTGGGGGGACTCTTCGGCGAGCAGTTCTTC. Protein product: CATSDLGGLFGEQFF.

V and J are TRBV28 and TRBJ2-3; TRBD2 matches at 10 bases. This CDR3 region has 16 residues. V shed 3 bases and J 4 bases; nucleotides not matched to a gene: 7. Germline CDR1 MDHEN, CDR2 SYDVKM. CDR3 region: CASSFSQREGPDTQYF. The CDR3 DNA reads as TGTGCCAGCAGTTTCTCACAGCGGGAGGGCCCAGATACGCAGTATTTT. The full variable domain, rest sourced from reference TRBV28 and TRBJ2-3, is DVKVTQSSRYLVKRTGEKVFLECVQDMDHENMFWYRQDPGLGLRLIYFSYDVKMKEKGDIPEGYSVSREKKERFSLILESASTNQTSMYLCASSFSQREGPDTQYFGPGTRLTVL.

This chain connects TRBV27 to TRBJ2-2; D is unresolved. Germline CDR1 and CDR2: MNHEY and SMNVEV (reference sequence). The CDR3 totals 13 residues. Trimming removed 3 bases at V and 5 bases at J, with 7 bases between. The chain's CDR3 is CASSFIETGELFF. CDR3 in DNA: TGTGCCAGCAGTTTTATTGAGACCGGGGAGCTGTTTTTT.

The V and J genes are TRBV27 and TRBJ1-2, with TRBD1 as a possible D gene (5 bases). The V end lost 4 bases, the J end lost 1 base, and 13 bases lay between the germline ends. The length of the CDR3 is 15 residues. The germline V gene encodes CDR1 MNHEY and CDR2 SMNVEV (reference sequence). The CDR3 DNA follows: TGTGCCAGCAGTTCAGGGCTCAGGCGTAACTATGGCTACACCTTC. It encodes CASSSGLRRNYGYTF.

This sequence joins TRBV28 and TRBJ1-4; TRBD1 might be the D (5 bases). The length of the CDR3 is 14 residues. V lost 7 bases to trimming and J lost 4 bases, with 13 bases between them. Germline V gene lookup returns CDR1 MDHEN and CDR2 SYDVKM. CDR3 sequence: CASKGPGINEKLFF. The CDR3 coding sequence is TGTGCCAGCAAAGGTCCAGGGATTAATGAAAAACTGTTTTTT.

The chain uses TRBV19 and TRBJ2-1; 12 bases match TRBD2. The ends lost 8 bases at V and 9 bases at J; junction bases unmatched: 11. Germline-derived CDR1 and CDR2 are LNHDA and SQIVND (reference sequence). The CDR3 loop spans 15 amino acids. The CDR3 nucleotides read TGTGCCAGTCTAGCGGGAGGGCCCTTGGGGAGTGAGCAGTTCTTC. This translates into CASLAGGPLGSEQFF.

The V gene is TRBV30, the J gene TRBJ2-5; a possible D gene is TRBD1 (5 bases). The CDR3 loop spans 12 amino acids. Per the germline V gene, CDR1 is GTSNPN and CDR2 is SVGIG (reference sequence). Trimming removed 4 bases from V and 3 bases from J, with 9 bases in between. In DNA, the CDR3 is TGTGCCTGGATCATAGGGGAAGAGACCCAGTACTTC. Amino acids: CAWIIGEETQYF.

The V call is TRBV19, the J call TRBJ1-4, with D maybe TRBD1 (6 bases). V was shortened by 5 bases and J by 6 bases, with 13 bases between the two germline ends. The CDR3 runs 14 residues. Per the germline V gene, CDR1 is LNHDA and CDR2 is SQIVND (reference sequence). The CDR3 spells CASSWTESDEKLFF. The CDR3 DNA is TGTGCCAGTAGTTGGACAGAGTCCGATGAAAAACTGTTTTTT.

CDR3: CASSIVIIVGRVNHEQFF. As DNA, the CDR3 is TGTGCCAGTAGTATAGTAATCATAGTCGGGAGAGTAAATCATGAGCAGTTCTTC. The V gene is TRBV19, the J gene TRBJ2-1; D perhaps matches TRBD2 (6 bases). The V end was cut by 1 base, the J end by 8 bases, with 24 bases between. CDR3 length equals 18 residues. Germline loops: CDR1 LNHDA, CDR2 SQIVND (reference sequence).

The V call is TRBV5-8, the J call TRBJ2-2, with 10 bases aligning to TRBD1. This CDR3 is built from 18 residues. J lost 5 bases, V lost 7 bases, and 17 bases had no gene match. In germline, CDR1 is SGHTS, CDR2 YDEGEE. Written as DNA, the CDR3 is TGTGCCAGCCCCAACCCCGGGACAGGGGTATTTTGGACCGGGGAGCTGTTTTTT. Translated, it gives CASPNPGTGVFWTGELFF. The variable domain in full, completed from reference TRBV5-8 and TRBJ2-2, reads EAGVTQSPTHLIKTRGQQATLRCSPISGHTSVYWYQQALGLGLQFLLWYDEGEERNRGNFPPRFSGRQFPNYSSELNVNALELEDSALYLCASPNPGTGVFWTGELFFGEGSRLTVL.

V usage is TRBV6-5 and J usage is TRBJ2-6; D gene ambiguous. This CDR3 spans 14 amino acids. V was cut by 10 bases and J by 1 base, with 11 bases left in between. The germline V gene encodes CDR1 MNHEY and CDR2 SVGAGI. CDR3 region: CATVEPSGANVLTF. The CDR3, as DNA: TGTGCCACTGTAGAGCCGTCTGGGGCCAACGTCCTGACTTTC.

The CDR3 protein is CATSINRGSTDTQYF. CDR3 sequence (DNA): TGTGCCACCAGCATTAACAGGGGAAGCACAGATACGCAGTATTTT. The rearrangement joins TRBV15 to TRBJ2-3; TRBD1 agrees at 7 bases. J was trimmed by 0 bases and V by 4 bases; bases with no gene match: 4. The CDR3 contains 15 residues. CDR1 LNHNV and CDR2 YYDKDF come from the germline V gene (reference sequence).

The chain carries TRBV27 and TRBJ2-1; 8 bases line up with TRBD2. Germline lookup yields CDR1 MNHEY and CDR2 SMNVEV (reference sequence). This CDR3 contains 14 residues. Trimming removed 7 bases from V and 0 bases from J; junction bases left unmatched: 2. As DNA, the CDR3 is TGTGCCAGCACCAGCGGGAGCTCCTACAATGAGCAGTTCTTC. Encoded protein: CASTSGSSYNEQFF.

V is TRBV7-2 and J is TRBJ1-5, with D unclear. Trimming left V 0 bases short and J 2 bases short, with 5 bases between. Per germline, CDR1 SGHTA and CDR2 FQGNSA. CDR3 length: 14 amino acids. CDR3 DNA: TGTGCCAGCAGCTTAGCGTCCGGCAATCAGCCCCAGCATTTT. This translates into CASSLASGNQPQHF.

This chain connects TRBV2 to TRBJ1-4; D remains ambiguous. Trimming left V 1 base short and J 8 bases short, with 14 bases between. CDR3 length equals 15 residues. Germline V CDR1 and CDR2: SNHLY, FYNNEI. The CDR3 spells CASSEEWAVGEKLFF. The CDR3, as DNA: TGTGCCAGCAGTGAAGAATGGGCCGTTGGGGAAAAACTGTTTTTT.

The V gene is TRBV15, the J gene TRBJ2-1; 11 bases agree with TRBD2. V was pared by 1 base and J by 3 bases, with 14 bases of the junction left unmatched. Per germline, CDR1 LNHNV and CDR2 YYDKDF (reference sequence). The CDR3 consists of 20 residues. CDR3 amino acids: CATSRAGTSGWGRGYNEQFF. The CDR3 coding sequence is TGTGCCACCAGCAGAGCCGGGACTAGCGGATGGGGTCGCGGCTACAATGAGCAGTTCTTC. The full variable domain, in which reference TRBV15 and TRBJ2-1 provide the parts outside the CDR3, is DAMVIQNPRYQVTQFGKPVTLSCSQTLNHNVMYWYQQKSSQAPKLLFHYYDKDFNNEADTPDNFQSRRPNTSFCFLDIRSPGLGDTAMYLCATSRAGTSGWGRGYNEQFFGPGTRLTVL.

This chain uses TRBV20-1 with TRBJ2-7, with 8 positions matching TRBD2. Unmatched junction bases numbered 5, after V lost 7 bases and J lost 6 bases. In germline, CDR1 is DFQATT, CDR2 SNEGSKA (reference sequence). The CDR3 contains 11 residues. The chain's CDR3 is CSVREGLEQYF. The CDR3 bases are TGCAGTGTACGGGAGGGCCTCGAGCAGTACTTC.

V gene TRBV3-1 (or the pseudogene TRBV3-2) combines with J gene TRBJ2-3, with TRBD2 matching over 7 bases. Losses at the gene ends were 6 bases for V and 4 bases for J; bases not matched to a gene: 10. The CDR3 is made up of 15 amino acids. CDR1 and CDR2 from the germline V gene are LGHDT and YNNKEL (reference sequence). This chain's CDR3 is CASRSGTVASDTQYF. CDR3 nucleotides: TGTGCCAGCAGAAGCGGGACTGTGGCGTCAGATACGCAGTATTTT.

The rearrangement joins TRBV3-1 (or the pseudogene TRBV3-2) to TRBJ2-7, with D unresolved. V lost 1 base and J 6 bases, leaving 7 bases between the germline ends. CDR1 is LGHDT, CDR2 YNNKEL, per germline (reference sequence). The CDR3 contains 12 residues. DNA of the CDR3: TGTGCCAGCAGCCAAGGCAGATCCGAGCAGTACTTC. Protein sequence: CASSQGRSEQYF.

This clone was detected only once. V usage is TRBV9 and J usage is TRBJ2-7; 9 bases are shared with TRBD1. The J segment lost 6 bases and the V segment lost 4 bases, leaving 17 bases of the junction unmatched. This CDR3 is built from 17 residues. Germline-derived CDR1 and CDR2 are SGDLS and YYNGEE. CDR3 DNA: TGTGCCAGCAGCCCTACCTTATCTGGGACAGGGTTCTCCGAGCAGTACTTC. It translates to CASSPTLSGTGFSEQYF.

The chain joins TRBV11-2 to TRBJ1-6, with D possibly TRBD1 on 6 matching bases. Germline CDR1 SGHAT, CDR2 FQNNGV. CDR3 length: 15 amino acids. The V and J ends lost 5 bases and 4 bases respectively, with 12 bases between them. CDR3 region: CASSPGQFYNSPLHF. The CDR3 bases are TGTGCCAGCAGCCCCGGACAGTTTTATAATTCACCCCTCCACTTT. Together with reference TRBV11-2 and TRBJ1-6, the CDR3 gives the full variable domain: EAGVAQSPRYKIIEKRQSVAFWCNPISGHATLYWYQQILGQGPKLLIQFQNNGVVDDSQLPKDRFSAERLKGVDSTLKIQPAKLEDSAVYLCASSPGQFYNSPLHFGNGTRLTVT.

V gene TRBV27 combines with J gene TRBJ2-5; D call uncertain. The germline V gene encodes CDR1 MNHEY and CDR2 SMNVEV (reference sequence). This CDR3 has 16 amino acids. Trimming stripped 3 bases from V and 1 base from J, with 15 bases between. The CDR3 DNA reads TGTGCCAGCAGTTTCCACCGCACCCAGTTCCAAGAGACCCAGTACTTC. This gives the protein CASSFHRTQFQETQYF.

The genes are TRBV2 and TRBJ2-7, with 7 bases that match TRBD1. CDR1 SNHLY and CDR2 FYNNEI come from the germline V gene. The CDR3 is made up of 14 amino acids. Trimming took 4 bases from V and 5 from J; bases not matched to a gene: 8. The CDR3 region has the DNA TGTGCCAGCAGTGTAGAGACAGGGAACCACGAGCAGTACTTC. The encoded protein is CASSVETGNHEQYF.

The CDR3 DNA follows: TGTGCCACCAGTCAGAGTAGCGGGAGGGCCGATTTTGTCACAGATACGCAGTATTTT. It encodes CATSQSSGRADFVTDTQYF. V is TRBV24-1 and J is TRBJ2-3, with 11 bases fitting TRBD2. CDR1 KGHDR and CDR2 SFDVKD come from the germline V gene. V lost 6 bases and J lost 2; bases outside the gene matches: 15. The CDR3 is 19 residues long.

V is TRBV11-2 and J is TRBJ2-2; 11 bases map to TRBD1. The CDR3 length is 19 residues. Germline CDR1 and CDR2: SGHAT and FQNNGV. With V trimmed by 1 base and J by 3 bases, 10 bases remained unmatched. The chain's CDR3 is CASSLGEGQGAPDTGELFF. CDR3 DNA sequence: TGTGCCAGCAGCTTAGGTGAAGGACAGGGGGCCCCCGACACCGGGGAGCTGTTTTTT.

V gene TRBV3-1 (or the pseudogene TRBV3-2) combines with J gene TRBJ2-1; a possible D gene is TRBD2 (6 bases). The CDR3 loop spans 15 amino acids. Germline V gene data show CDR1 as LGHDT and CDR2 as YNNKEL (reference sequence). Trimming removed 0 bases from V and 9 bases from J, with 15 bases in between. The CDR3 nucleotides are TGTGCCAGCAGCCAAGATCACACACCCGGGGGTGAGCAGTTCTTC. Its translation: CASSQDHTPGGEQFF.

This chain links TRBV2 with TRBJ2-3; TRBD2 matches 8 bases. Trimming took 2 bases from V and 5 from J; bases not matched to a gene: 6. The CDR3 is made up of 15 amino acids. Germline V gene data show CDR1 as SNHLY and CDR2 as FYNNEI. CDR3 protein: CASSETSGGGDTQYF. The CDR3 DNA reads as TGTGCCAGCAGTGAAACTAGCGGAGGTGGAGATACGCAGTATTTT.

The CDR3 coding sequence is TGTGCCAGCAGCAAAGTTCCCCTAGCGGGAGGGCCAGATACGCAGTATTTT. Its protein is CASSKVPLAGGPDTQYF. This chain connects TRBV21-1 to TRBJ2-3; TRBD2, the table's D call, was not compared with the DNA. TRBV21-1 has pseudogene status. The length of the CDR3 is 17 residues.

The gene calls are TRBV5-4 and TRBJ2-7; 7 positions match TRBD1. CDR1 SGHNT and CDR2 YYREEE come from the germline V gene (reference sequence). V gave up 0 bases and J gave up 6 bases; unmatched junction bases: 6. The CDR3 contains 14 residues. The DNA of the CDR3 is TGTGCCAGCAGCTTGGATACAGGGGTGGGCGAGCAGTACTTC. Translated, it gives CASSLDTGVGEQYF. The full variable domain, in which reference TRBV5-4 and TRBJ2-7 provide the parts outside the CDR3, is ETGVTQSPTHLIKTRGQQVTLRCSSQSGHNTVSWYQQALGQGPQFIFQYYREEENGRGNFPPRFSGLQFPNYSSELNVNALELDDSALYLCASSLDTGVGEQYFGPGTRLTVT.

The gene calls are TRBV27 and TRBJ2-3, with 7 bases that match TRBD2. This CDR3 has 15 residues. The germline V gene has CDR1 MNHEY and CDR2 SMNVEV (reference sequence). V lost 3 bases, J lost 6 bases, and 9 bases stayed unmatched. Here the CDR3 DNA reads TGTGCCAGCAGTTTCAGGCGGGAGCGTACGGATACGCAGTATTTT. Its translation: CASSFRRERTDTQYF.